The clone carrying this T cell receptor beta chain was seen at least ten times. Its antigen is unidentified. The sample comes from a study of CD8 T cells in ankylosing spondylitis. Points from the study as a whole: Reportedly, significant enrichment of disease-linked clones occurred in matched ankylosing spondylitis synovial fluid.

The CDR3 has 13 residues. With 6 bases clipped from V and 3 bases from J, the junction kept 7 bases outside the gene matches. Germline CDR1 and CDR2: DFQATT and SNEGSKA (reference sequence). It was by quantitative 5'-RACE with molecular barcodes that TCR beta libraries were made. One entry per CDR3 protein results from TCRdb running MiXCR on the 5' RACE reads. The sample lists 250,000 to 400,000 distinct CDR3 sequences, under 14% occurring once. This TCR was recovered from a female donor with ankylosing spondylitis or in good health (not recorded which). The chain links TRBV20-1 to TRBJ2-7, with TRBD2 identical over 8 bases. The sample taken for sequencing was blood, either unsorted or a sorted T cell fraction (not recorded which). CDR3 in amino acids: CSATTSDLYEQYF. The CDR3 DNA follows: TGCAGTGCCACGACTAGCGACCTCTACGAGCAGTACTTC.